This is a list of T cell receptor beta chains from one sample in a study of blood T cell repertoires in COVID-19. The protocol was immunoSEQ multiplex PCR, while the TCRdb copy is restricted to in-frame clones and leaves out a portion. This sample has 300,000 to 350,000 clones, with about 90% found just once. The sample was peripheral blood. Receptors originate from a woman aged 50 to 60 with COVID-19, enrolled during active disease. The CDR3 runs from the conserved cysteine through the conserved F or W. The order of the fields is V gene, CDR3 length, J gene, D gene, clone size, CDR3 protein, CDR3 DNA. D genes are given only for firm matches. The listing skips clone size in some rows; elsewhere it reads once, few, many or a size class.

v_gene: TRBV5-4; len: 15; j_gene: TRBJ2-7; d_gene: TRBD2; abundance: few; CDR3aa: CASSSPGLVPYEQYF; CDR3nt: TGTGCCAGCAGCTCCCCGGGACTAGTACCCTACGAGCAGTACTTC
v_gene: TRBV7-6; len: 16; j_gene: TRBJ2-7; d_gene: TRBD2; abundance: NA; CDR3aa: CASSLGGLAASYEQYF; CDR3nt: TGTGCCAGCAGCTTAGGGGGACTAGCGGCTTCCTACGAGCAGTACTTC
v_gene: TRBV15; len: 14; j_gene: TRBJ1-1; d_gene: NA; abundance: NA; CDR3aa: CATSRAIFNTEAFF; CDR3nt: TGTGCCACCAGCAGAGCCATTTTTAACACTGAAGCTTTCTTT
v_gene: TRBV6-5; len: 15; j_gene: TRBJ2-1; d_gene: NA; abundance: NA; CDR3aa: CASSPGFLRANEQFF; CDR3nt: TGTGCCAGCAGCCCCGGGTTTCTGAGGGCAAATGAGCAGTTCTTC
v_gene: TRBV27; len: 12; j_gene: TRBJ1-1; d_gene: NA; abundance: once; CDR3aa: CASRSQDTEAFF; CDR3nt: TGTGCCAGCAGGTCACAGGACACTGAAGCTTTCTTT
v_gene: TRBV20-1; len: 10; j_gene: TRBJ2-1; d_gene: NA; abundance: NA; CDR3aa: CSARLGGQFF; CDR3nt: TGCAGTGCTAGACTAGGGGGGCAGTTCTTC
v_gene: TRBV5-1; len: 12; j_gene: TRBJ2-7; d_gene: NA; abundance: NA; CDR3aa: CASSPPTGEQYF; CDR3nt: TGCGCCAGCAGCCCGCCGACGGGCGAGCAGTACTTC
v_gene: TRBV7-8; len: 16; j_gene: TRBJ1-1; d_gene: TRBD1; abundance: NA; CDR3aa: CASSSRRDRVNTEAFF; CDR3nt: TGTGCCAGCAGCTCACGGAGGGACAGAGTAAACACTGAAGCTTTCTTT
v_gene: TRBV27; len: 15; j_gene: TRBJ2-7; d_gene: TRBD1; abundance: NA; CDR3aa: CASSLYGTASYEQYF; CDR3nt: TGTGCCAGCAGTTTATACGGGACAGCCTCCTACGAGCAGTACTTC
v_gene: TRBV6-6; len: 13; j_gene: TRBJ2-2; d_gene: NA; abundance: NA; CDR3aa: CASRTANTGELFF; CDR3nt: TGTGCCAGCAGGACAGCGAACACCGGGGAGCTGTTTTTT
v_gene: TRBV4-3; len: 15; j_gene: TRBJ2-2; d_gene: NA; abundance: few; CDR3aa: CASSQDFSGGSGLFF; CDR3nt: TGCGCCAGCAGCCAAGATTTTTCGGGGGGCAGTGGGCTGTTTTTT
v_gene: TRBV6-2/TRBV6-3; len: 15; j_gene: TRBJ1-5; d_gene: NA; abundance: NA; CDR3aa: CASSYSGVSNQPQHF; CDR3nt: TGTGCCAGCAGTTACTCAGGGGTAAGCAATCAGCCCCAGCATTTT
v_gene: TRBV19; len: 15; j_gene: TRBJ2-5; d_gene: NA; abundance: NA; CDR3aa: CASSPIGGVSETQYF; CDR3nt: TGTGCCAGTAGTCCCATTGGGGGCGTCAGCGAGACCCAGTACTTC
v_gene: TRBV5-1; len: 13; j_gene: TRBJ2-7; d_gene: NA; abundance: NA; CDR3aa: CASSWGRTYEQYF; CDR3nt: TGCGCCAGCAGTTGGGGCAGGACCTACGAGCAGTACTTC
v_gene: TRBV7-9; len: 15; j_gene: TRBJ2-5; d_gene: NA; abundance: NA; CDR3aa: CASSLGRGVSETQYF; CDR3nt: TGTGCCAGCAGCTTAGGTCGCGGGGTGTCCGAGACCCAGTACTTC
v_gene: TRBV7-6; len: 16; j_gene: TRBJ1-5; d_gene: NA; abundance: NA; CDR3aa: CASSLETGIGNQPQHF; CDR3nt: TGTGCCAGCAGCTTAGAAACGGGGATCGGCAATCAGCCCCAGCATTTT
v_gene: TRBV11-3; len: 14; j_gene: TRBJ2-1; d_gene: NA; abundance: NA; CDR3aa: CASSLESHSGEQFF; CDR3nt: TGTGCCAGCAGCTTAGAATCCCATTCGGGTGAGCAGTTCTTC
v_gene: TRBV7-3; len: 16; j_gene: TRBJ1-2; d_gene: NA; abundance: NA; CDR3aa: CASSPNHLAGNYGYTF; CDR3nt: TGTGCCAGCAGTCCCAACCACCTCGCAGGGAACTATGGCTACACCTTC
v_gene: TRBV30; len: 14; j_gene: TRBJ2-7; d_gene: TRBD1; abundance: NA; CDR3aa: CAWSRGRSSYEQYF; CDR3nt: TGTGCCTGGAGTAGGGGGCGGAGCTCCTACGAGCAGTACTTC
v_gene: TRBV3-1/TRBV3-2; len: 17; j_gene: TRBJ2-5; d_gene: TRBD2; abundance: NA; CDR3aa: CASSQVLAGGRQETQYF; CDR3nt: TGTGCCAGCAGCCAAGTACTAGCGGGAGGACGTCAAGAGACCCAGTACTTC
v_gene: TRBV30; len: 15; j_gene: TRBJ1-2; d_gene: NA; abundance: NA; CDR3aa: CAWKASPGISGGYTF; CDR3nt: TGTGCCTGGAAAGCCAGCCCGGGGATATCTGGTGGCTACACCTTC
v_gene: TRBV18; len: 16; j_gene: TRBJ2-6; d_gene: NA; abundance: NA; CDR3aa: CASSPPQAPGANVLTF; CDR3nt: TGTGCCAGCTCACCACCCCAGGCTCCTGGGGCCAACGTCCTGACTTTC
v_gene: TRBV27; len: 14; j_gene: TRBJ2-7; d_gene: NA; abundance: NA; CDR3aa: CASSPLPAAYEQYF; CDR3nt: TGTGCCAGCAGTCCACTCCCAGCGGCCTACGAGCAGTACTTC
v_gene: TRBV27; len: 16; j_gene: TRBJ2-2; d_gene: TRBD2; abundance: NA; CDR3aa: CASSLRWTSGFGELFF; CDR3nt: TGTGCCAGCAGTTTAAGGTGGACTAGCGGGTTCGGGGAGCTGTTTTTT
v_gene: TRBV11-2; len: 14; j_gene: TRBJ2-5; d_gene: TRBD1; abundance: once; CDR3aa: CASGTEVLRETQYF; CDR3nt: TGTGCCAGCGGGACAGAGGTTCTAAGGGAGACCCAGTACTTC